Following are 30 T cell receptor beta chains from one sample sequenced in a study of HIV-infected patients and healthy controls. cDNA was made from approximately 0.55 ug RNA using alpha and beta constant primers. Each of the alpha and beta chains got its own library through chain-specific third strand synthesis with indices. TCRdb called the 5' RACE reads again in MiXCR, with one record for every CDR3 protein. In the table there are approximately 8,500 distinct CDR3 sequences, 5% to 6.5% of which are singletons. No cell fractionation was done, so the repertoire covers all unsorted peripheral blood T cells. Sequencing used blood, obtained before antiretroviral therapy. The origin of the receptors is an adult with HIV infection.

By share, this clonotype counts as medium-sized. The J gene is TRBJ2-5, the V gene TRBV2; no clear D gene. CDR3 length equals 14 residues. Germline assignment: CDR1 SNHLY and CDR2 FYNNEI. Between the trimmed V and J ends, which lost 3 bases and 2 bases, there was a span of 10 bases. The chain's CDR3 is CASSDSTSQETQYF. CDR3 coding DNA: TGTGCCAGCAGTGATTCGACTTCACAAGAGACCCAGTACTTC.

In its sample, this clonotype was seen many times. V and J are TRBV19 and TRBJ1-4; D unclear. From germline, CDR1 is LNHDA and CDR2 SQIVND (reference sequence). The CDR3 has 15 residues. V lost 5 bases, J lost 3 bases, and 13 bases lay in between. CDR3 in amino acids: CASSDRHSSNEKLFF. As DNA, the CDR3 is TGTGCCAGTAGTGACCGACACTCCTCTAATGAAAAACTGTTTTTT.

In its sample, this clonotype ranks as medium-sized. The J gene is TRBJ1-6, the V gene TRBV5-1; the match to TRBD1 covers 7 bases. The germline gives CDR1 SGHRS, CDR2 YFSETQ. This CDR3 has 16 residues. The ends lost 0 bases at V and 7 bases at J; junction bases unmatched: 7. The CDR3 sequence: CASSLVYPGQNSPLHF. The CDR3 nucleotides read TGCGCCAGCAGCTTGGTGTACCCGGGACAGAATTCACCCCTCCACTTT. Drawing the rest from reference TRBV5-1 and TRBJ1-6, the complete variable domain is KAGVTQTPRYLIKTRGQQVTLSCSPISGHRSVSWYQQTPGQGLQFLFEYFSETQRNKGNFPGRFSGRQFSNSRSEMNVSTLELGDSALYLCASSLVYPGQNSPLHFGNGTRLTVT.

This clonotype was detected many times. V usage is TRBV18 and J usage is TRBJ1-4; 7 bases line up with TRBD1. J gave up 6 bases and V 5 bases, and 6 bases lay outside the gene matches. The germline gives CDR1 KGHSH, CDR2 LQKENI. The CDR3 is 14 amino acids. The CDR3 reads CASSATGRYEKLFF. The CDR3 region has the DNA TGTGCCAGCTCAGCGACAGGGCGCTATGAAAAACTGTTTTTT.

V is TRBV2 and J is TRBJ2-7, with D perhaps TRBD1 (6 bases). Trimming took 10 bases from V and 0 from J, leaving 13 bases between them. Germline lookup yields CDR1 SNHLY and CDR2 FYNNEI. CDR3 length: 13 residues. The CDR3 spells CATEGVGSYEQYV. In DNA, the CDR3 is TGTGCCACCGAGGGGGTGGGCTCCTACGAGCAGTACGTC.

The gene calls are TRBV7-8 and TRBJ2-1, with D maybe TRBD2 (6 bases). This CDR3 is built from 17 residues. CDR1 is SGHVS and CDR2 is FQNEAQ in the germline V gene. Trimming removed 6 bases at V and 0 bases at J, with 18 bases between. Here the CDR3 DNA reads TGTGCCAGCAGACCTGACCAGGGACTTGGCTCCTACAATGAGCAGTTCTTC. Protein product: CASRPDQGLGSYNEQFF.

This clonotype is termed medium-sized. The chain joins TRBV10-3 to TRBJ2-3; D remains ambiguous. The CDR3 has 12 residues. Germline assignment: CDR1 ENHRY and CDR2 SYGVKD. V shed 4 bases and J shed 3 bases, with 5 bases lying between them. In DNA form, the CDR3 reads TGTGCCATCAGTGGACGAACAGATACGCAGTATTTT. Translation: CAISGRTDTQYF.

The gene calls are TRBV6-6 and TRBJ1-1; 7 nucleotides match TRBD1. The V segment lost 2 bases and the J segment 7 bases; nucleotides outside the gene matches: 13. Germline CDR1 is MNHNY and CDR2 is SVGAGI (reference sequence). The length of the CDR3 is 16 residues. This CDR3 reads CASSYAPGEGALEAFF. CDR3 DNA sequence: TGTGCCAGCAGTTACGCCCCTGGTGAGGGGGCCCTTGAAGCTTTCTTT.

This clonotype was recorded at least ten times. The chain couples TRBV6-2 or TRBV6-3 to TRBJ2-3; D might be TRBD2 (6 bases). The CDR3 is 16 amino acids. V was shortened by 3 bases and J by 0 bases, with 13 bases between the two germline ends. Germline loops: CDR1 MNHEY, CDR2 SVGEGT. The CDR3 spells CASSYQGDSSTDTQYF. CDR3 in DNA: TGTGCCAGCAGTTATCAAGGGGACTCTAGCACAGATACGCAGTATTTT.

This clonotype was observed at least ten times. This chain connects TRBV20-1 to TRBJ2-6, with D uncertain. The V gene lost 6 bases and the J gene lost 1 base, with 10 bases spanning the gap. Germline-derived CDR1 and CDR2 are DFQATT and SNEGSKA (reference sequence). There are 14 residues in the CDR3. The CDR3 nucleotides are TGCAGTGCCCAGGACGGGTCTGGGGCCAACGTCCTGACTTTC. It encodes CSAQDGSGANVLTF.

This clonotype was counted at least ten times. An end of the junction differs from the germline gene, which may be a read error. The J gene is TRBJ2-2, the V gene TRBV20-1; D gene ambiguous. This CDR3 is 12 amino acids long. Per germline, CDR1 DFQATT and CDR2 SNEGSKA (reference sequence). This CDR3 reads CSARDNTGELFF. The CDR3, as DNA: TGCAGCGCTAGAGACAACACCGGGGAGCTGTTTTTT.

This clonotype came up many times. The genes are TRBV6-2 or TRBV6-3 and TRBJ2-3, with 9 bases matching TRBD1. With 5 bases clipped from V and 13 bases from J, the junction kept 7 bases outside the gene matches. CDR3 length: 12 amino acids. Germline V gene lookup returns CDR1 MNHEY and CDR2 SVGEGT. The CDR3 protein is CASSPTRDREYF. CDR3 in DNA: TGTGCCAGCAGTCCAACCCGGGACAGGGAGTATTTT.

CDR3 nucleotides: TGTGCCAGCAGTTATAAGCCAGGGGAATTTCAGCCCCAGCATTTT. Translated, it gives CASSYKPGEFQPQHF. The rearrangement joins TRBV6-9 to TRBJ1-5; D is possibly TRBD1 (6 bases). This CDR3 has 15 amino acids. Germline V gives CDR1 MNHGY, CDR2 SVAAGI. With 2 bases removed from V and 6 bases from J, the gap between germline ends came to 14 bases.

This clonotype was seen repeatedly, ten times or more. The chain uses TRBV5-6 and TRBJ1-6; D gene unclear. The CDR3 has 12 amino acids. Trimming removed 0 bases at V and 10 bases at J, with 5 bases between. CDR1 and CDR2 (germline): SGHDT, YYEEEE. CDR3 DNA sequence: TGTGCCAGCAGCTTGGTGTACTCACCCCTCCACTTT. This translates into CASSLVYSPLHF.

This clonotype was recorded many times. V and J are TRBV10-3 and TRBJ2-2, with D possibly being TRBD1 (5 bases). The length of the CDR3 is 13 residues. V lost 6 bases and J lost 3, with 8 bases in between. Per germline, CDR1 ENHRY and CDR2 SYGVKD. The CDR3 DNA follows: TGTGCCATCAGCCAGACAGACACCGGGGAGCTGTTTTTT. The encoded protein is CAISQTDTGELFF.

In its sample, this clonotype was seen many times. For the CDR3, the DNA is TGTGCCAGCAGCTTGAGGGGACCCGCGGTTTTTCGTGGCTACACCTTC. This translates into CASSLRGPAVFRGYTF. J is TRBJ1-2 and V is TRBV5-6, with a tentative D call TRBD1 (5 bases). Between the trimmed V and J ends, which lost 1 base and 7 bases, there was a span of 20 bases. This CDR3 has 16 amino acids. Germline V gives CDR1 SGHDT, CDR2 YYEEEE. Full variable domain (rest looked up from reference TRBV5-6 and TRBJ1-2): DAGVTQSPTHLIKTRGQQVTLRCSPKSGHDTVSWYQQALGQGPQFIFQYYEEEERQRGNFPDRFSGHQFPNYSSELNVNALLLGDSALYLCASSLRGPAVFRGYTFGSGTRLTVV.

This clonotype has at least ten counts. The chain couples TRBV6-5 to TRBJ1-1; a possible D gene is TRBD1 (6 bases). The V end was cut by 1 base, the J end by 6 bases, with 15 bases between. The CDR3 has 15 amino acids. Germline V lookup: CDR1 MNHEY, CDR2 SVGAGI. Here the CDR3 reads CASSYLQGSDSEAFF. The DNA of the CDR3 is TGTGCCAGCAGTTACTTACAGGGCTCTGATTCTGAAGCTTTCTTT.

The chain joins TRBV7-6 to TRBJ1-2; 7 bases are shared with TRBD1. Germline V CDR1 and CDR2: SGHVS, FNYEAQ. CDR3 size: 16 residues. The V gene end was trimmed by 1 base and the J gene end by 5 bases; junction bases not matched to a gene: 10. DNA of the CDR3: TGTGCCAGCAGCTTAGATGACGAGACAGGGATATATGGCTACACCTTC. Translating it yields CASSLDDETGIYGYTF.

This clonotype appeared many times. V usage is TRBV6-1 and J usage is TRBJ1-2; D remains unclear. Germline V lookup: CDR1 MNHNS, CDR2 SASEGT. V was trimmed by 2 bases and J by 1 base, leaving 5 bases between them. The CDR3 length is 13 residues. The CDR3 DNA follows: TGTGCCAGCAGTGAAACAGTTAACTATGGCTACACCTTC. This sequence encodes CASSETVNYGYTF.

This clonotype rates as medium-sized. V gene TRBV6-2 or TRBV6-3 combines with J gene TRBJ2-1, with D hard to call. Trimming took 3 bases from V and 0 from J, leaving 12 bases between them. Germline CDR1 reads MNHEY; CDR2 reads SVGEGT. The CDR3 is made up of 16 amino acids. For the CDR3, the DNA is TGTGCCAGCAGTTATGGTAGCCCAAGCTCCTACAATGAGCAGTTCTTC. The encoded protein is CASSYGSPSSYNEQFF.

This clonotype is medium-sized by share. This chain links TRBV12-3 or TRBV12-4 with TRBJ2-1; D possibly uses TRBD1 or TRBD2 (5 bases each). CDR3 length: 14 amino acids. Trimming left V 6 bases short and J 5 bases short, with 14 bases between. In DNA form, the CDR3 reads TGTGCCAGCAGCCCACCGGGACGGAACAATGAGCAGTTCTTC. The encoded protein is CASSPPGRNNEQFF.

This clonotype is medium-sized by share. DNA of the CDR3: TGCGCCAGCAGTGAGATCGGGACAGGGGACGAAAAACTGTTTTTT. As protein: CASSEIGTGDEKLFF. The chain employs TRBV10-2 and TRBJ1-4, with 10 bases identical to TRBD1. After removal of 2 bases from V and 8 bases from J, the junction contained 5 bases not matched to a gene. This CDR3 comprises 15 residues. Germline CDR1 is WSHSY and CDR2 is SAAADI.

This clonotype was found many times. The chain is built from TRBV6-5 and TRBJ2-2, with TRBD2 as a possible D gene (7 bases). This CDR3 contains 13 residues. The germline V and J ends were trimmed by 4 bases and 7 bases, with 10 bases remaining between them. Germline assignment: CDR1 MNHEY and CDR2 SVGAGI. CDR3 nucleotide sequence: TGTGCCAGCAGTTGGGGAGGGGGCGGGGAGCTGTTTTTT. It codes for CASSWGGGGELFF.

This clonotype showed up many times. The CDR3 sequence is CASYRGLGELFF. The CDR3 DNA follows: TGTGCCAGTTACAGGGGTCTCGGGGAGCTGTTTTTT. The chain joins TRBV19 to TRBJ2-2; 7 positions agree with TRBD1. The CDR3 consists of 12 residues. CDR1 LNHDA and CDR2 SQIVND come from the germline V gene (reference sequence). J gave up 7 bases and V 8 bases, and 4 bases lay outside the gene matches.

This clonotype was recorded many times. The chain is built from TRBV10-3 and TRBJ2-7, with 11 bases lining up with TRBD1. Germline values: CDR1 ENHRY, CDR2 SYGVKD. This CDR3 spans 13 amino acids. V was pared by 8 bases and J by 5 bases, with 5 bases of the junction left unmatched. This CDR3 reads CAISDRGLDEQYF. The CDR3 bases are TGTGCCATCTCGGACAGGGGGCTAGACGAGCAGTACTTC.

This clonotype was recorded at least ten times. The chain combines TRBV7-3 with TRBJ1-5, with TRBD1 as a possible D gene (6 bases). The CDR3 loop spans 15 amino acids. V lost 5 bases and J 0 bases, leaving 11 bases between the germline ends. Germline CDR1 SGHTA, CDR2 FQGTGA. The CDR3, as DNA: TGTGCCAGCAGCACGGACAGATATAGCAATCAGCCCCAGCATTTT. Amino acid sequence: CASSTDRYSNQPQHF.

This clonotype is medium-sized in the sample. The chain links TRBV2 to TRBJ1-5, with no clear D. Germline CDR1 is SNHLY and CDR2 is FYNNEI. Trimming stripped 3 bases from V and 1 base from J, with 1 base between. CDR3 length: 12 amino acids. The CDR3 reads CASSESNQPQHF. DNA of the CDR3: TGTGCCAGCAGTGAGAGCAATCAGCCCCAGCATTTT.

This clonotype is labeled as medium-sized. This chain links TRBV3-1 with TRBJ2-3; weak D call: TRBD2 (6 bases). Germline lookup yields CDR1 LGHDT and CDR2 YNNKEL (reference sequence). V was cut by 2 bases and J by 0 bases, with 6 bases left in between. The CDR3 runs 14 residues. The CDR3 bases are TGTGCCAGCAGCCAACGGGGGAGCACAGATACGCAGTATTTT. Encoded protein: CASSQRGSTDTQYF.

The chain combines TRBV29-1 with TRBJ2-1, with D unresolved. CDR1 is SQVTM, CDR2 ANQGSEA, per germline. CDR3 size: 13 residues. Trimming stripped 4 bases from V and 0 bases from J, with 7 bases between. The CDR3 DNA reads as TGCAGCGTTGGCCGAAACTCCTACAATGAGCAGTTCTTC. This codes for CSVGRNSYNEQFF.

This clonotype came up many times. The rearrangement joins TRBV12-3 or TRBV12-4 to TRBJ1-1; maybe TRBD1 (5 bases). The CDR3 loop spans 12 amino acids. Trimming stripped 4 bases from V and 9 bases from J, with 12 bases between. CDR3 DNA sequence: TGTGCCAGCAGTTGGGGGGGGGGGAAAGCTTTCTTT. This gives the protein CASSWGGGKAFF.